This TCR beta chain appears in the sequencing data of a study of blood T cells in healthy people across ages (dated by TCRdb to between 2014 and 2017). With respect to the entire study: In model experiments, template switching captured about one uniquely barcoded TCR beta cDNA molecule for every two T cells. Four age groups were formed from the donors: young (average 16 years), middle-aged (around 41), aged (about 62) and long-lived (about 80). Using deep sequencing normalized with unique cDNA molecular identifiers, the study measured how TCR beta repertoire diversity changes with age. Using the same blood draw, the study looked at two additional independent replicas of 1 million unique cDNA reads for two donors, one aged 18 to 30 and the other aged 80 or older. Broad study findings and their caveats: Conclusive comparison of naive and antigen-experienced compartments was prevented by the profiling of bulk unsorted PBMCs. Observed TCR beta diversity per million T cells fell roughly linearly with age, and a significant reduction was already apparent by age about 38. The long-lived group showed more naive CD4+ T cells, fewer expanded clones and increased TCR diversity than the aged group, suggesting age selection. There was a strong correlation between observed TCR beta diversity and the percentage of naive T cells measured by flow cytometry. Estimates of total diversity based on one million sequenced T cells were considered lower bounds and underestimates. The CMV infection status of donors was not known, potentially confounding age-related changes in expanded clonotypes.

From its cysteine to its phenylalanine, the CDR3 spans 13 amino acids. Only the CDR3 portion is preserved as DNA: 39 bases, with reading frame beginning at the first base. Taken from the germline V gene, the CDR1 and CDR2 loops are SNHLY and FYNNEI. V loses 7 bases of germline sequence and J loses 3 bases, and the interval between the two ends is 12 bases. Donors were roughly 40 systemically healthy Caucasian individuals from Russia aged roughly 6 to 95 years. Each donor gave approximately 9.3 milliliters of peripheral blood, collected into EDTA-treated Vacutainer tubes. Ficoll-Paque density-gradient centrifugation was used to isolate PBMCs, with at least 6.5 million obtained per sample. Total RNA was extracted from PBMCs with Trizol reagent, with at least 5.5 micrograms obtained per sample. For every donor, flow cytometry on a PBMC aliquot measured the percentage of naive CD45RAhigh/CD27high T cells.

The library was obtained by 5' RACE. Sequencer: Illumina HiSeq 2500. A second roughly 6 to 11 cycle PCR used a sample-barcoded 5' primer and a J-beta primer mix. Each TCR beta cDNA molecule received a unique molecular identifier from a template-switch 5' adaptor carrying 12 random nucleotides. Each sample yielded at least 3 million CDR3-containing paired-end reads. First-strand cDNA synthesis was performed from all RNA using the Mint cDNA synthesis kit, with priming by a TRBC-specific oligonucleotide. Following uracil-DNA glycosylase treatment, all cDNA underwent a first 18-cycle PCR with the universal primers M1SS and BC2_uni_R. In the paper's pipeline: For normalization, 1 million high-quality reads were randomly selected from each sample, with every read carrying a distinct molecular identifier. Reads with shared molecular identifiers were discarded instead of being binned into consensus sequences. MiTCR, with a Q25 quality threshold and the strictest error-elimination algorithm, was used for CDR3 identification, clonotype clustering and error correction. A nonparametric unseen species model with Euler transformation was used to estimate lower-bound total TCR beta diversity. TCRdb ran its own pipeline on the public reads, namely fastp trimming at Q25 and MiXCR clone calling, and kept in-frame beta chains. Rows are unified per CDR3 protein, each entry keeping the most common DNA and genes. The V and J calls shown here were made by TCRdb, not taken from the authors' results. The sample contains 750,000 to 1,000,000 distinct CDR3 sequences, approximately 32% of them found a single time. About 9.4% of the sample lies in the top ten.

A word on this clonotype: There is no known antigen for this receptor. No quality values exist for individual bases; no much larger clone is one base distant.

These records were also assigned to another study, of T cells of mothers and their children. The second paper further reports: Nine systemically healthy Caucasian individuals served as donors, namely three mothers together with their six children. cDNA synthesis consumed the entire amount of extracted RNA, loaded at approximately 1.6 ug RNA in each 15 ul reaction. In the second PCR, sample barcodes and 2-4 random nucleotides were introduced via the M1S primer. Over 10 million TCR beta CDR3 reads came from each mother, compared with roughly 2.8 million reads from each child. Thymic selection shapes the output of TCR recombination in a similar way in related and unrelated pairs, and inherited differences have a minor effect. Normalized repertoire overlap was always slightly but never significantly higher in related than unrelated mother-child pairs. Persistent microchimeric T cell clones were not detected, at a sensitivity of about 100 clones per million clonotypes. In the study, deep NGS was used to compare the TCR beta repertoires of mothers and children, and features distinguishing related mother-child pairs from unrelated individuals were sought. The mean age was roughly 40 +/- 4 years for the mothers and approximately 11 +/- 4 years for the children. Libraries were sequenced on Illumina HiSeq 2000 with 100+100 nt paired-end reads after adapter ligation with NEBNext reagents. Mother and child libraries were prepared a month apart and sequenced in separate runs to prevent cross-contamination. For each donor, between roughly 450,000 and 2,200,000 distinct TCR beta clonotypes were identified. Naive TCR beta clonotypes were estimated from low-frequency clonotypes matched to each donor's FACS-determined naive share, without sorting.

This TCR came from a woman aged 40 to 50 in good health. The chain joins TRBV2 to TRBJ1-2; tentative D gene TRBD1, with 5 bases matching. The sequencing sample was made of blood. The DNA reads as follows: TGTGCCAGCAACCTGTCGGGGGACTATGGCTACACCTTC. The translation is CASNLSGDYGYTF.